The clone carrying this T cell receptor (beta chain) was counted a few times. As yet, its antigen is unknown. In germline, CDR1 is MNHNS, CDR2 SASEGT. The V segment lost 6 bases and the J segment 3 bases; nucleotides outside the gene matches: 10. There are 17 residues in the CDR3. The entry originates in a study of T-cell memory formation after mild COVID-19. Findings and limits, study-wide: Some clones that responded turned up in pre-infection memory, which suggests that cross-reactive memory joined in. A second wave expanding day 15 to 37 was CD4+-biased; contracting clones were balanced.

TCRdb reanalysed the 5' RACE reads using MiXCR and keeps one entry per CDR3 protein. The sample has approximately 250,000 distinct CDR3 sequences, less than 20% seen once. Sequenced input: PBMCs or a T cell subset sorted from them (not recorded which). The TCR originated in an adult woman who had mild COVID-19 (a few samples of this study predate the infection). Cell type and time point are not known. The V and J genes are TRBV6-1 and TRBJ2-3; 12 bases match TRBD2. This chain's CDR3 is CASRRTTSGGRTDTQYF. CDR3 sequence (DNA): TGTGCCAGCAGGAGGACGACTAGCGGGGGAAGGACAGATACGCAGTATTTT.